Listed below are T cell receptor beta chains from one sample, sequenced in a study of blood T cell repertoires in COVID-19. The assay was immunoSEQ multiplex PCR, and TCRdb's table has in-frame clones only and misses some. The table has 250,000 to 300,000 clones, over 65% seen once; the top ten hold 2.5% to 4%. Material for sequencing was peripheral blood. These receptors all come from a woman aged 80 or over with acute or convalescent COVID-19. The CDR3 runs from the conserved cysteine through the conserved F or W. D genes are given only for firm matches. Only part of the rows carry a size: once, few, many, or a class if the clone is expanded.

>.|TRBV5-1|TRBJ1-4|.
CASSPVRGNEKLFF
TGCGCCAGCAGCCCGGTCCGAGGGAATGAAAAACTGTTTTTT
>.|TRBV3-1/TRBV3-2|TRBJ1-2|.
CASAAGHTNYGYTF
TGTGCCTCAGCGGCGGGGCACACCAACTATGGCTACACCTTC
>.|TRBV18|TRBJ1-1|few
CASSPAQGNTEAFF
TGTGCCAGCTCACCGGCACAGGGGAACACTGAAGCTTTCTTT
>TRBD1|TRBV9|TRBJ2-2|few
CASSVQGARAGELFF
TGTGCCAGCAGCGTCCAGGGGGCGCGGGCCGGGGAGCTGTTTTTT
>.|TRBV5-1|TRBJ2-7|.
CASTGSGDGSYEQYF
TGCGCCAGCACCGGCTCAGGGGACGGTTCCTACGAGCAGTACTTC
>TRBD2|TRBV20-1|TRBJ2-1|.
CSASGTSGSLSYNEQFF
TGCAGTGCTAGTGGGACTAGCGGGAGCCTCTCCTACAATGAGCAGTTCTTC
>.|TRBV11-1|TRBJ1-6|.
CASSLSRDPANSPLHF
TGTGCCAGCAGCTTATCGCGGGATCCGGCTAATTCACCCCTCCACTTT
>.|TRBV6-1|TRBJ1-2|.
CASSEAGGLGYTF
TGTGCCAGCAGTGAAGCGGGAGGGCTGGGCTACACCTTC
>TRBD2|TRBV19|TRBJ2-3|.
CASRPPGRASTDTQYF
TGTGCCAGTAGACCTCCCGGGAGGGCTAGCACAGATACGCAGTATTTT
>.|TRBV6-5|TRBJ2-5|.
CASQHFQGQETQYF
TGTGCCAGTCAACATTTCCAGGGACAAGAGACCCAGTACTTC
>.|TRBV12-2|TRBJ2-3|.
CASRSTSGRPPSQYF
TGTGCAAGTCGTTCCACTAGCGGGAGACCTCCATCGCAGTATTTT
>.|TRBV5-4|TRBJ1-6|.
CASSSPGVPLHF
TGTGCCAGCAGCTCTCCAGGCGTACCCCTCCACTTT
>.|TRBV12-3/TRBV12-4|TRBJ1-1|once
CATARSNTEAFF
TGTGCCACCGCCAGGTCAAACACTGAAGCTTTCTTT
>.|TRBV12-3/TRBV12-4|TRBJ2-2|.
CASSFYVAGELFF
TGTGCCAGCAGTTTTTATGTCGCCGGGGAGCTGTTTTTT
>.|TRBV5-1|TRBJ2-2|.
CASSRDLGTGELFF
TGCGCCAGCAGCAGGGACTTGGGCACCGGGGAGCTGTTTTTT
>.|TRBV6-5|TRBJ1-2|.
CASSPRYYGYTF
TGTGCCAGCAGCCCCCGGTACTATGGCTACACCTTC
>.|TRBV2|TRBJ2-7|.
CASKLDRHTYEQYF
TGTGCCAGCAAATTGGACAGACATACCTACGAGCAGTACTTC
>.|TRBV6-5|TRBJ1-1|.
CASSYPAGGNEAFF
TGTGCCAGCAGTTACCCAGCGGGGGGAAATGAAGCTTTCTTT
>.|TRBV5-1|TRBJ1-4|.
CASSLARGTNEKLFF
TGCGCCAGCAGCTTGGCCAGGGGAACTAATGAAAAACTGTTTTTT
>TRBD1|TRBV7-2|TRBJ1-5|.
CASSLGDRVNQPQHF
TGTGCCAGCAGCTTGGGGGACAGGGTCAATCAGCCCCAGCATTTT
>.|TRBV28|TRBJ1-6|.
CASSGGTTYNSPLHF
TGTGCCAGCAGTGGAGGGACGACCTATAATTCACCCCTCCACTTT
>.|TRBV2|TRBJ2-7|.
CASSEQGTVYEQYF
TGTGCCAGCAGTGAACAGGGAACAGTCTACGAGCAGTACTTC
>.|TRBV28|TRBJ2-7|.
CASVRGDNYEQYF
TGTGCCAGTGTGAGAGGGGACAACTACGAGCAGTACTTC
>.|TRBV5-1|TRBJ1-3|.
CASSPQFSSGNTIYF
TGCGCCAGCAGCCCCCAATTTAGCTCTGGAAACACCATATATTTT
>TRBD1|TRBV18|TRBJ1-3|.
CASSRQGGVGNTIYF
TGTGCCAGCTCCCGACAGGGAGGAGTTGGAAACACCATATATTTT
>.|TRBV9|TRBJ2-5|.
CASSVSEQETQYF
TGTGCCAGCAGCGTATCGGAGCAAGAGACCCAGTACTTC
>.|TRBV2|TRBJ1-2|.
CASSEQAGKSPGWGYTF
TGTGCCAGCAGTGAACAGGCAGGGAAGAGCCCTGGATGGGGCTACACCTTC
>TRBD1|TRBV6-1|TRBJ2-5|.
CASSEVGQQETQYF
TGTGCCAGCAGTGAGGTGGGACAGCAAGAGACCCAGTACTTC
>TRBD1|TRBV19|TRBJ1-5|.
CASTMTGGSNQPQHF
TGTGCCAGTACCATGACAGGGGGTAGCAATCAGCCCCAGCATTTT
>.|TRBV5-1|TRBJ2-7|.
CASSSQGYYEQYF
TGCGCCAGCAGCTCGCAGGGCTACTACGAGCAGTACTTC
>.|TRBV5-1|TRBJ2-7|.
CASSLSGPTSYEQYF
TGCGCCAGCAGCTTGTCTGGTCCTACCTCCTACGAGCAGTACTTC
>TRBD2|TRBV7-2|TRBJ2-3|few
CASSLMRGGIDTQYF
TGTGCCAGCAGCTTGATGCGGGGGGGCATAGATACGCAGTATTTT
>.|TRBV7-2|TRBJ2-1|.
CASSLVGRDNEQFF
TGTGCCAGCAGCTTAGTTGGGCGAGACAATGAGCAGTTCTTC
>TRBD1|TRBV5-5|TRBJ1-1|.
CASSIMGQGTEAFF
TGTGCCAGCAGCATTATGGGACAGGGCACTGAAGCTTTCTTT
>.|TRBV6-5|TRBJ1-6|few
CASSYQFNSPLHF
TGTGCCAGCAGTTACCAGTTTAATTCACCCCTCCACTTT
>.|TRBV7-9|TRBJ2-7|few
CASSLGPGERRGEQYF
TGTGCCAGCAGCTTAGGTCCAGGGGAACGTCGAGGCGAGCAGTACTTC
>.|TRBV27|TRBJ2-2|.
CASSLRSRGLGTGELFF
TGTGCCAGCAGTTTAAGGTCCAGGGGCCTAGGCACCGGGGAGCTGTTTTTT
>TRBD1|TRBV12-5|TRBJ2-7|.
CASGLAYSGQGENEQYF
TGTGCTAGTGGTTTGGCCTACTCGGGACAGGGAGAGAACGAGCAGTACTTC
>TRBD2|TRBV27|TRBJ2-2|.
CASSLRTSGSIGELFF
TGTGCCAGCAGTTTAAGGACTAGCGGGAGCATTGGGGAGCTGTTTTTT
>TRBD2|TRBV19|TRBJ2-4|.
CASSKWSGDWEGKNIQYF
TGTGCCAGTAGTAAATGGTCGGGGGACTGGGAGGGCAAAAACATTCAGTACTTC
>.|TRBV6-5|TRBJ1-2|.
CASTTQGSYGYTF
TGTGCCAGCACTACACAGGGTTCATATGGCTACACCTTC
>TRBD1|TRBV6-5|TRBJ1-1|few
CASTLTGGDTEAFF
TGTGCCAGCACCTTGACAGGGGGAGACACTGAAGCTTTCTTT
>TRBD1|TRBV3-1/TRBV3-2|TRBJ1-2|.
CASSWDRGAGYTF
TGTGCCAGCAGCTGGGACAGGGGAGCTGGCTACACCTTC
>TRBD1|TRBV6-5|TRBJ1-6|once
CASRFRTGTNSPLHF
TGTGCCAGCAGATTCCGGACAGGGACTAATTCACCCCTCCACTTT
>.|TRBV19|TRBJ2-6|.
CASSGRALGANVLTF
TGTGCCAGTAGTGGGCGGGCTCTTGGGGCCAACGTCCTGACTTTC
>.|TRBV9|TRBJ2-3|.
CASSDGGITDTQYF
TGTGCCAGCAGCGATGGGGGGATCACAGATACGCAGTATTTT
>.|TRBV6-5|TRBJ2-7|.
CASSYASGIPYEQYF
TGTGCCAGCAGTTACGCTTCGGGTATTCCCTACGAGCAGTACTTC
>TRBD1|TRBV18|TRBJ1-5|.
CASSLQGQGVGQPQHF
TGTGCCAGCTCACTACAGGGACAGGGAGTAGGTCAGCCCCAGCATTTT